The rows below give T cell receptor beta chains drawn from one sample of a study of PD-L1 blockade in urothelial cancer. The method was immunoSEQ multiplex PCR; TCRdb's version includes in-frame clones alone and lacks a portion of them. The sample consists of 38,000 or so clones, 83% of them appearing once. Sequences were derived from PBMCs, sampled around atezolizumab (anti-PD-L1) treatment. The source is a man aged 55 to 69 with urothelial cancer. Both conserved end residues are part of each CDR3. Each record gives: V gene, J gene, CDR3 length, clone size, D gene, CDR3 DNA, CDR3 protein. A D gene is named only where the DNA matches it firmly. Some rows have no size entry. The others give once, few or many, or a class for an expanded clone.

>TRBV2|TRBJ2-2|15|NA|NA
TGTGCCAGCAGCCTGGTCCAGTCGAACACCGGGGAGCTGTTTTTT
CASSLVQSNTGELFF
>TRBV2|TRBJ2-3|15|NA|NA
TGTGCCAGCAGTGAAGCGCGGCCACCCGCAGATACGCAGTATTTT
CASSEARPPADTQYF
>TRBV4-1|TRBJ2-7|14|NA|NA
TGCGCCAGCAGCCAAGAAGGCAGGTTGGGCGAGCAGTACTTC
CASSQEGRLGEQYF
>TRBV6-1|TRBJ2-5|12|NA|NA
TGTGCCATCCGACCAGGGATGGAGACCCAGTACTTC
CAIRPGMETQYF
>TRBV5-6|TRBJ2-1|15|NA|NA
TGTGCCAGCAGCTCCCATGGCGGCTCCTACAATGAGCAGTTCTTC
CASSSHGGSYNEQFF
>TRBV10-1|TRBJ1-1|14|NA|NA
TGCGCCAGCAGTGACAGGACAATGAACACTGAAGCTTTCTTT
CASSDRTMNTEAFF
>TRBV2|TRBJ2-1|15|NA|TRBD1
TGTGCCAGCAGGGAAGGACAGGGGACGAACAATGAGCAGTTCTTC
CASREGQGTNNEQFF
>TRBV6-1|TRBJ2-3|15|NA|TRBD2
TGTGCCAGCAGCCCAAGCGGGAGGGCCGTTGATACGCAGTATTTT
CASSPSGRAVDTQYF
>TRBV21-1|TRBJ2-1|14|NA|NA
TGTGCCAGCAGCTCCCTTTTTACCTACAATGAGCAGTTCTTC
CASSSLFTYNEQFF
>TRBV28|TRBJ2-1|14|NA|NA
TGTGCCAGCAGTTTAAGGCGGGCGGGGAGTGAGCAGTTCTTC
CASSLRRAGSEQFF
>TRBV5-4|TRBJ2-5|13|NA|NA
TGTGCCAGCAGCCTACAGGGGGGGGAGACCCAGTACTTC
CASSLQGGETQYF
>TRBV6-1|TRBJ1-5|15|NA|TRBD1
TGTGCCAGCAGTGGGACAACAGGGGTGGATCAGCCCCAGCATTTT
CASSGTTGVDQPQHF
>TRBV18|TRBJ2-5|15|NA|TRBD1
TGTGCCAGCTCACCACGACAGGGACCCCAAGAGACCCAGTACTTC
CASSPRQGPQETQYF
>TRBV6-5|TRBJ2-2|16|NA|NA
TGTGCCAGCAGTTCCGGGGTCGGAAGGTTGGACGGGGAGCTGTTTTTT
CASSSGVGRLDGELFF
>TRBV7-2|TRBJ1-2|16|NA|TRBD1
TGTGCCAGCAGCTTTGGCCAGGGGGGATCAAACTATGGCTACACCTTC
CASSFGQGGSNYGYTF
>TRBV19|TRBJ1-4|12|NA|NA
TGTGCCAGTAGTATAGTCGGGGAAAAACTGTTTTTT
CASSIVGEKLFF
>TRBV7-8|TRBJ1-1|15|NA|TRBD1
TGTGCCAGCAGCGTACACCAGGGGGCGAACACTGAAGCTTTCTTT
CASSVHQGANTEAFF
>TRBV10-3|TRBJ2-3|15|NA|TRBD2
TGTGCCATCAGTGGAGTAGCGGGGGGCACAGATACGCAGTATTTT
CAISGVAGGTDTQYF
>TRBV18|TRBJ2-7|13|NA|NA
TGTGCCAGCTCACCACAGAGTCTCACCGAGCAGTACTTC
CASSPQSLTEQYF
>TRBV7-6|TRBJ2-1|15|NA|TRBD1
TGTGCCAGCAGCTCCGGACAGGGGGTCTACAATGAGCAGTTCTTC
CASSSGQGVYNEQFF
>TRBV6-6|TRBJ1-1|11|NA|NA
TGTGCCAGCAGGAACGCAGGGTTAACTTTCTTT
CASRNAGLTFF
>TRBV7-8|TRBJ2-7|14|few|NA
TGTGCCAGCAGCTTAACCGGGAGCTCCTACGAGCAGTACTTC
CASSLTGSSYEQYF
>TRBV18|TRBJ2-1|16|NA|TRBD1
TGTGCCAGCTCACCACCGGGACAGGGAAGAGGCAATGAGCAGTTCTTC
CASSPPGQGRGNEQFF
>TRBV28|TRBJ2-7|16|NA|TRBD1
TGTGCCAGCAACCTAGCCCGGGACAGTCTCTCCTACGAGCAGTACTTC
CASNLARDSLSYEQYF
>TRBV28|TRBJ1-3|14|NA|NA
TGTGCCAGCAGGGGGCCCCACTCTGGAAACACCATATATTTT
CASRGPHSGNTIYF
>TRBV7-9|TRBJ2-3|14|NA|TRBD2
TGTGCCAGCAGCTCCTCGGGGGGAGGAGATACGCAGTATTTT
CASSSSGGGDTQYF
>TRBV15|TRBJ1-1|14|few|NA
TGTGCCACCAGCAGAGATAGTGTGAACACTGAAGCTTTCTTT
CATSRDSVNTEAFF
>TRBV28|TRBJ2-5|12|NA|NA
TGTGCCAGCAGTACTAGATCGCGGGCCCAGTACTTC
CASSTRSRAQYF
>TRBV28|TRBJ1-1|14|NA|TRBD1
TGTGCCAGCAGATTACCAACAGGGGGCACTGAAGCTTTCTTT
CASRLPTGGTEAFF
>TRBV9|TRBJ2-3|14|NA|TRBD2
TGTGCCAGCAGGCGGGGGGATTACACAGATACGCAGTATTTT
CASRRGDYTDTQYF
>TRBV29-1|TRBJ1-1|15|once|NA
TGCAGCGTCGGACTTTTTCAGGGGTCTTCCACTGAAGCTTTCTTT
CSVGLFQGSSTEAFF
>TRBV7-9|TRBJ2-7|17|once|TRBD2
TGTGCCAGCAGCGCCGGGGCGGGGGGCGGTACTTACGACGAGCAGTACTTC
CASSAGAGGGTYDEQYF
>TRBV28|TRBJ1-1|15|NA|TRBD1
TGTGCCAGCAGTTTCTACAGGGGGCGGAACACTGAAGCTTTCTTT
CASSFYRGRNTEAFF
>TRBV15|TRBJ2-6|16|NA|TRBD1
TGTGCCACCAGCAGGGGACAGGGGGCTGGGGCCAACGTCCTGACTTTC
CATSRGQGAGANVLTF
>TRBV28|TRBJ1-1|17|NA|NA
TGTGCCAGCAGCCGCGGGGGGTTCGGCCAAATGAACACTGAAGCTTTCTTT
CASSRGGFGQMNTEAFF
>TRBV6-5|TRBJ2-7|14|NA|TRBD2
TGTGCCAGCAGTTTAGCGGGGCTACTCTACGAGCAGTACTTC
CASSLAGLLYEQYF
>TRBV28|TRBJ2-2|12|NA|NA
TGTGCCAGCACCCTCTTTCCGGGGGAGCTGTTTTTT
CASTLFPGELFF
>TRBV10-3|TRBJ2-1|12|NA|NA
TGTGCCATCAGTGCAGTTGGCAATGAGCAGTTCTTC
CAISAVGNEQFF
>TRBV2|TRBJ1-3|16|few|NA
TGTGCCAGCAGTCGAGACAGGCCTGTGTCTGGAAACACCATATATTTT
CASSRDRPVSGNTIYF
>TRBV14|TRBJ1-1|14|NA|TRBD1
TGTGCCAGCAGCCAAGGTCAGGGGGCGGGTGAAGCTTTCTTT
CASSQGQGAGEAFF
>TRBV28|TRBJ1-4|12|NA|NA
TGTGCCAGCACGGGGACTAATGAAAAACTGTTTTTT
CASTGTNEKLFF
>TRBV19|TRBJ2-1|17|NA|TRBD2
TGTGCCAGTAGCAGGACTAGCGGGAGGGTCGCCTACAATGAGCAGTTCTTC
CASSRTSGRVAYNEQFF
>TRBV5-1|TRBJ2-2|14|NA|NA
TGCGCCAGCAGCGGAGCTCGGCGTACCGGGGAGCTGTTTTTT
CASSGARRTGELFF
>TRBV7-2|TRBJ1-2|13|NA|NA
TGTGCCAGCAGCTTAAGGATGGGCGATGGCTACACCTTC
CASSLRMGDGYTF
>TRBV5-5|TRBJ2-3|18|NA|NA
TGTGCCAGCAGCCCCGCCCCGACAGGCGAGGAATCCGCTCATACGCAGTATTTT
CASSPAPTGEESAHTQYF
>TRBV10-2|TRBJ1-3|15|NA|NA
TGCGCCAGCAGTGAGTGGTCTACCTCTGGAAACACCATATATTTT
CASSEWSTSGNTIYF
>TRBV27|TRBJ1-2|14|NA|TRBD1
TGTGCCAGCAGTGCCACAGGGGCCAGGGAGAGCTACACCTTC
CASSATGARESYTF
>TRBV5-1|TRBJ2-7|14|NA|TRBD2
TGCGCCAGCAGGTACCTAGCGGGAACATACGAGCAGTACTTC
CASRYLAGTYEQYF